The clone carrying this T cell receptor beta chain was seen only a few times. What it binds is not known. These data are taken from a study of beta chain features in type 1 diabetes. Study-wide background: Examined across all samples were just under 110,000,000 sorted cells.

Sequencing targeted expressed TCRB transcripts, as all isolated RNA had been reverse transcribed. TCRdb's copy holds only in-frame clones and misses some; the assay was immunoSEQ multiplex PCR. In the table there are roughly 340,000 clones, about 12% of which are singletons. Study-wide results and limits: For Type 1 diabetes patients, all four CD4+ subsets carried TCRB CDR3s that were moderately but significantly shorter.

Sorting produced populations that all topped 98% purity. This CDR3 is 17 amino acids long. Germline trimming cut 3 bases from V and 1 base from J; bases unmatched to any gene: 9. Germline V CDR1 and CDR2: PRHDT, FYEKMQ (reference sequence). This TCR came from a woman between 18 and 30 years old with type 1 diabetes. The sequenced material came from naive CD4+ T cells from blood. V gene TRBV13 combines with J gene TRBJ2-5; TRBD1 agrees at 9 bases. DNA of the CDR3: TGTGCCAGCAGCTTTAAACAGGGGGCCTTTCCCCAAGAGACCCAGTACTTC. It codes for CASSFKQGAFPQETQYF.